The 6 T cell receptor beta chains below all came from one sample that was sequenced in a study of CD4+ T cells in melanoma. TCRdb keeps only in-frame clones here, not all; method: immunoSEQ multiplex PCR. The repertoire consists of 9,100 or so clones, with approximately 78% occurring once and the leading ten covering approximately 24%. Sequenced: tumor tissue. These receptors all stem from a human donor with melanoma.

The chain is built from TRBV27 and TRBJ1-2; D possibly corresponds to TRBD1 (5 bases). The CDR3 spans 13 residues. Trimming cost V 4 bases and J 6 bases, with 12 bases left between them. Germline-derived CDR1 and CDR2 are MNHEY and SMNVEV (reference sequence). The CDR3 loop is CASSSEQEHGYTF. The CDR3 DNA sequence: TGTGCCAGCAGTTCAGAACAGGAGCATGGCTACACCTTC.

The gene calls are TRBV5-4 and TRBJ1-1, with a tentative D call TRBD1 (6 bases). Germline loops: CDR1 SGHNT, CDR2 YYREEE (reference sequence). The CDR3 runs to 12 residues. The V and J ends lost 4 bases and 5 bases respectively, with 9 bases between them. The CDR3, as DNA: TGTGCCAGCAGCATTCAGGGGACTGAAGCTTTCTTT. Protein: CASSIQGTEAFF.

This clone was observed a handful of times. V usage is TRBV2 and J usage is TRBJ2-7, with a weak D call TRBD2 (5 bases). Germline CDR1 SNHLY, CDR2 FYNNEI. V was shortened by 6 bases and J by 6 bases, with 15 bases between the two germline ends. CDR3 size: 13 residues. The CDR3, as DNA: TGTGCCAGCAGGAGGGCAGATTTGGGCGAGCAGTACTTC. Translation: CASRRADLGEQYF. The whole variable domain, filled in from reference TRBV2 and TRBJ2-7, reads EPEVTQTPSHQVTQMGQEVILRCVPISNHLYFYWYRQILGQKVEFLVSFYNNEISEKSEIFDDQFSVERPDGSNFTLKIRSTKLEDSAMYFCASRRADLGEQYFGPGTRLTVT.

This chain connects TRBV5-8 to TRBJ1-5, with TRBD1 as a possible D gene (5 bases). Germline CDR1 reads SGHTS; CDR2 reads YDEGEE. V lost 6 bases and J 4 bases, leaving 20 bases between the germline ends. This CDR3 is 16 amino acids long. For the CDR3, the DNA is TGTGCCAGCAACACCGCGGTGGGGGTTGGGAATCAGCCCCAGCATTTT. This sequence encodes CASNTAVGVGNQPQHF.

The chain links TRBV5-4 to TRBJ2-7, with no clear D. The CDR3 runs to 13 residues. Germline V lookup: CDR1 SGHNT, CDR2 YYREEE (reference sequence). The V end was cut by 6 bases, the J end by 4 bases, with 14 bases between. The CDR3: CASNHDNSYEQYF. In nucleotides, the CDR3 is TGTGCCAGCAACCACGACAATTCGTACGAGCAGTACTTC.

By share, this clone counts as medium-sized. The chain employs TRBV2 and TRBJ1-2; tentatively, D is TRBD1 (6 bases). Per the germline V gene, CDR1 is SNHLY and CDR2 is FYNNEI. The ends were cut back, 4 bases at V and 3 bases at J, with 21 bases in the middle. The CDR3 is made up of 17 amino acids. CDR3 sequence: CASSGIPDRSSDYGYTF. CDR3 coding DNA: TGTGCCAGCAGTGGTATACCTGACAGGTCTAGTGACTATGGCTACACCTTC.